These T cell receptor beta chains were read from a single sample in a study of immune evolution from preneoplasia to lung adenocarcinoma. TCRdb's table, derived via immunoSEQ multiplex PCR, lists solely in-frame clones and lacks some. The sample holds roughly 7,300 clones; under 75% are singletons and the top ten take around 8.8%. Sequencing was carried out using FFPE atypical adenomatous hyperplasia tissue from the lung. The receptors come from an older donor with lung adenocarcinoma. Some clones in this sample may be carry-over from other donors' samples. The CDR3 runs from the conserved cysteine through the conserved F or W. A D gene is named only where the DNA matches it firmly. Rows may omit the clone size; those that give it use once, few, many or a size class.

size,D,V,J,CDR3,DNA
NA,NA,TRBV30,TRBJ1-2,CAWSRGVDNYGYTF,TGTGCCTGGAGTAGGGGGGTTGATAACTATGGCTACACCTTC
NA,TRBD1,TRBV25-1,TRBJ1-1,CASSEYPQGENTEAFF,TGTGCCAGCAGTGAATATCCTCAGGGGGAGAACACTGAAGCTTTCTTT
few,NA,TRBV6-6,TRBJ1-1,CASSPKLNTEAFF,TGTGCCAGCAGCCCGAAACTGAACACTGAAGCTTTCTTT
NA,NA,TRBV7-9,TRBJ1-1,CAIRSGDGTEAFF,TGTGCCATCAGATCGGGGGATGGGACTGAAGCTTTCTTT
NA,NA,TRBV15,TRBJ1-1,CATSVSQGNTEAFF,TGTGCCACCAGCGTCAGTCAAGGGAACACTGAAGCTTTCTTT
NA,NA,TRBV30,TRBJ1-1,CAWEQGGTEAFF,TGTGCCTGGGAGCAGGGTGGCACTGAAGCTTTCTTT
NA,TRBD1,TRBV2,TRBJ1-4,CASSYRGNEKLFF,TGTGCCAGCAGTTACAGGGGAAATGAAAAACTGTTTTTT
NA,NA,TRBV10-2,TRBJ1-2,CASSEPTWTFNYGYTF,TGCGCCAGCAGTGAGCCTACATGGACATTTAACTATGGCTACACCTTC
NA,NA,TRBV30,TRBJ1-5,CAWSRRPSSNQPQHF,TGTGCCTGGAGTCGTCGACCGTCTAGCAATCAGCCCCAGCATTTT
medium-sized,TRBD1,TRBV18,TRBJ1-1,CASSPTGDMNTEAFF,TGTGCCAGCTCACCGACAGGGGACATGAACACTGAAGCTTTCTTT
NA,TRBD2,TRBV7-8,TRBJ2-7,CASSSGSSGSDEQYF,TGTGCCAGCAGCTCGGGAAGTAGCGGGAGCGACGAGCAGTACTTC
NA,NA,TRBV10-3,TRBJ2-5,CANQQGPQETQYF,TGTGCCAACCAACAGGGTCCCCAAGAGACCCAGTACTTC
few,TRBD2,TRBV27,TRBJ2-1,CASRLAGDNEQFF,TGTGCCAGCAGACTAGCGGGGGATAATGAGCAGTTCTTC
few,NA,TRBV2,TRBJ1-5,CASSEWRNNQPQHF,TGTGCCAGCAGTGAATGGCGGAATAATCAGCCCCAGCATTTT
once,NA,TRBV25-1,TRBJ1-6,CASSGHRQGDSPLHF,TGTGCCAGCAGTGGTCACCGCCAAGGGGATTCACCCCTCCACTTT
NA,TRBD2,TRBV19,TRBJ2-3,CASSRGGSTDTQYF,TGTGCCAGTAGCCGCGGGGGGTCCACAGATACGCAGTATTTT
NA,NA,TRBV9,TRBJ2-1,CASSVGRPPWDEQFF,TGTGCCAGCAGCGTAGGAAGGCCCCCATGGGATGAGCAGTTCTTC
NA,NA,TRBV19,TRBJ2-6,CASARGRGETGANVLTF,TGTGCCAGTGCCCGGGGCAGGGGAGAAACTGGGGCCAACGTCCTGACTTTC
NA,TRBD1,TRBV7-9,TRBJ2-5,CASSLQTGGGQETQYF,TGTGCCAGCAGCCTACAGACAGGGGGAGGGCAAGAGACCCAGTACTTC
NA,NA,TRBV15,TRBJ2-2,CATSFRLTGELFF,TGTGCCACCAGCTTCCGTTTAACCGGGGAGCTGTTTTTT
NA,TRBD1,TRBV30,TRBJ2-5,CAWAFSAQGEETQYF,TGTGCCTGGGCCTTCTCGGCCCAGGGGGAAGAGACCCAGTACTTC
once,NA,TRBV30,TRBJ1-3,CAWSTLSGPGNTIYF,TGTGCCTGGAGTACCCTCTCAGGGCCCGGAAACACCATATATTTT
NA,NA,TRBV13,TRBJ2-3,CASSQPEGGLTDTQYF,TGTGCCAGCAGCCAACCGGAGGGGGGTTTGACAGATACGCAGTATTTT
NA,TRBD1,TRBV5-4,TRBJ2-7,CASSLAGTGAYEQYF,TGTGCCAGCAGCTTGGCCGGGACAGGGGCCTACGAGCAGTACTTC
NA,NA,TRBV10-3,TRBJ1-4,CAISERGNEKLFF,TGTGCCATCAGTGAGAGAGGGAATGAAAAACTGTTTTTT
NA,TRBD1,TRBV30,TRBJ1-2,CAWSLQGAEGYTF,TGTGCCTGGTCACTACAGGGGGCAGAAGGCTACACCTTC
few,NA,TRBV11-2,TRBJ1-2,CASSLGGGYGYTF,TGTGCCAGCAGCTTAGGGGGGGGCTACGGCTACACCTTC
few,TRBD1,TRBV30,TRBJ1-1,CALWVWTGDTEAFF,TGTGCCTTGTGGGTCTGGACAGGGGACACTGAAGCTTTCTTT
NA,NA,TRBV7-9,TRBJ1-1,CASSLAAGRALGTEAFF,TGTGCCAGCAGCTTAGCGGCGGGCCGAGCCTTAGGCACTGAAGCTTTCTTT
few,TRBD1,TRBV13,TRBJ1-1,CASSRGTGRVDTEAFF,TGTGCCAGCAGCCGCGGGACAGGGAGGGTGGACACTGAAGCTTTCTTT
once,NA,TRBV15,TRBJ2-5,CATSRVEEQETQYF,TGTGCCACCAGCAGAGTAGAGGAGCAAGAGACCCAGTACTTC
NA,NA,TRBV4-1,TRBJ1-3,CASSQEDRIGNTIYF,TGCGCCAGCAGCCAAGAGGACAGAATTGGAAACACCATATATTTT
few,TRBD1,TRBV2,TRBJ1-5,CASKDRTGAQPQHF,TGTGCCAGCAAGGACAGGACAGGCGCGCAGCCCCAGCATTTT
NA,NA,TRBV4-1,TRBJ2-1,CASSQGAREQFF,TGCGCCAGCAGCCAAGGAGCCAGGGAGCAGTTCTTC
NA,TRBD2,TRBV7-2,TRBJ2-7,CASSNSLTGGYEQYF,TGTGCCAGCAGTAACTCGTTAACGGGGGGGTACGAGCAGTACTTC
once,NA,TRBV6-5,TRBJ1-1,CASRRNTEAFF,TGTGCCAGCAGAAGGAACACTGAAGCTTTCTTT
NA,NA,TRBV10-2,TRBJ1-4,CASSEWEQATNEKLFF,TGCGCCAGCAGTGAGTGGGAACAAGCAACTAATGAAAAACTGTTTTTT
NA,NA,TRBV7-9,TRBJ2-5,CASRRQGGETQYF,TGTGCCAGCAGAAGACAGGGAGGGGAGACCCAGTACTTC
NA,NA,TRBV2,TRBJ1-1,CASRYGGAVTEAFF,TGTGCCAGCAGATACGGAGGGGCCGTTACTGAAGCTTTCTTT